Listed below are T cell receptor beta chains from one sample, sequenced in a study of patients with pleural tuberculosis. A single record per CDR3 protein comes from TCRdb applying MiXCR to the reads. The table lists around 54,000 distinct CDR3 sequences, under 8.5% of them singletons. The receptors here all came from a human donor with pleural tuberculosis. Both conserved end residues are part of each CDR3. The D gene is left open where the match is weak. Clone size is given for some rows only: seen once, a few or many times, or a class if the clone is expanded.

D gene	V gene	J gene	clone size	CDR3 DNA	CDR3 protein
.	TRBV5-1	TRBJ2-5	many	TGCGCCAGCAGCCGAATAGCCGAAGAGACCCAGTACTTC	CASSRIAEETQYF
TRBD1	TRBV20-1	TRBJ2-5	many	TGCAGTGCTAGAGATCGGTCAGGGGGCTCGGAGACCCAGTACTTC	CSARDRSGGSETQYF
.	TRBV28	TRBJ2-7	many	TGTGCCAGCAGTCGGACAGACGAAAGCTCCTACGAGCAGTACTTC	CASSRTDESSYEQYF
TRBD1	TRBV20-1	TRBJ2-7	many	TGCAGTGCTAGGGGATACAACAGGGGATCCTACGAGCAGTACTTC	CSARGYNRGSYEQYF
TRBD1	TRBV10-3	TRBJ1-3	many	TGTGCCATCACGGGACAGGCGTCGGGGGGAAACACCATATATTTT	CAITGQASGGNTIYF
.	TRBV28	TRBJ1-3	many	TGTGCCAGCAGTTTTTCGGACAGAAACACCATATATTTT	CASSFSDRNTIYF
TRBD2	TRBV6-2/TRBV6-3	TRBJ2-1	many	TGTGCCAGCACCTCATTGGCGGGGGATGAGCAGTTCTTC	CASTSLAGDEQFF
.	TRBV2	TRBJ2-1	many	TGTGCCAGCAGTGAATACGGCGGCAACTCCTACAATGAGCAGTTCTTC	CASSEYGGNSYNEQFF
.	TRBV7-2	TRBJ2-2	many	TGTGCCAGCAGCTTAGCGGGCGGCGGCGGGGAGCTGTTTTTT	CASSLAGGGGELFF
.	TRBV11-2	TRBJ2-2	many	TGTGCCAGCAGCCCCCAGCCCACTAATGGGGAGCTGTTTTTT	CASSPQPTNGELFF
.	TRBV5-1	TRBJ2-7	.	TGCGCCAGCAGCTTGGGGCTGGGTAACGCCTACGAGCAGTACTTC	CASSLGLGNAYEQYF
TRBD1	TRBV11-2	TRBJ2-2	few	TGTGCCAGCAGCTCGGGACAGCACACCGGGGAGCTGTTTTTT	CASSSGQHTGELFF
.	TRBV12-3/TRBV12-4	TRBJ2-3	once	TGTGCCAGCACCCCAGGCTGGGGGGACACTGATACGCAGTATTTT	CASTPGWGDTDTQYF
TRBD1	TRBV29-1	TRBJ2-7	.	TGCAGCGTATCCGGGACAGGAGCCTACGAGCAGTACTTC	CSVSGTGAYEQYF
.	TRBV20-1	TRBJ1-1	many	TGCAGTGCTAGACGGGCGTTGAACACTGAAGCTTTCTTT	CSARRALNTEAFF
.	TRBV2	TRBJ1-2	many	TGTGCCAGCACTAAGCCAGGGGACTTCTATGGCTACACCTTC	CASTKPGDFYGYTF
TRBD1	TRBV12-3/TRBV12-4	TRBJ1-3	many	TGTGCCAGCACCCGGACAGGAGCTGGAAACACCATATATTTT	CASTRTGAGNTIYF
.	TRBV12-3/TRBV12-4	TRBJ1-5	.	TGTGCCAGCAGAGACAGCAATCAGCCCCAGCATTTT	CASRDSNQPQHF
.	TRBV5-1	TRBJ1-1	many	TGCGCCAGCAGCCGTTCGACCTTAGGGGACACTGAAGCTTTCTTT	CASSRSTLGDTEAFF
.	TRBV4-1	TRBJ2-2	.	TGCGCCAGCAGCCAAGTACTAGCAGCGAACACCGGGGAGCTGTTTTTT	CASSQVLAANTGELFF
.	TRBV4-2	TRBJ1-1	many	TGTGCCAGCAGCCAAGCGTGGGACACTGAAGCTTTCTTT	CASSQAWDTEAFF
.	TRBV27	TRBJ2-1	many	TGTGCCAGCAGTTTATTAAGCGGCCGGAGCTCCTACAATGAGCAGTTCTTC	CASSLLSGRSSYNEQFF
.	TRBV29-1	TRBJ2-4	.	TGCAGCGTTTGGTCCGGACAAACCAAAAACATTCAGTACTTC	CSVWSGQTKNIQYF
.	TRBV10-3	TRBJ2-6	few	TGTGCCATCAGTGAGTTATCCTCTGGGGCCAACGTCCTGACTTTC	CAISELSSGANVLTF
.	TRBV6-2/TRBV6-3	TRBJ2-3	many	TGTGCCAGCAGTTACTCGACCAGCGTCACAGATACGCAGTATTTT	CASSYSTSVTDTQYF
TRBD1	TRBV12-3/TRBV12-4	TRBJ1-1	many	TGTGCCAGCAAGAGACAGGGGCTTGGGCTGAGCACTGAAGCTTTCTTT	CASKRQGLGLSTEAFF
TRBD1	TRBV12-3/TRBV12-4	TRBJ2-5	many	TGTGCCAGCAGTCGGCGACAGGGCCAAGAGACCCAGTACTTC	CASSRRQGQETQYF
.	TRBV4-2	TRBJ2-1	many	TGTGCCAGCAGCCAAGTGCCTGTCGATGAGCAGTTCTTC	CASSQVPVDEQFF
.	TRBV2	TRBJ2-3	few	TGTGCCAGCAGAAGGGAACTAGGGGTTACAGATACGCAGTATTTT	CASRRELGVTDTQYF
.	TRBV26	TRBJ2-3	few	TGTGCCAGCAGTTCCCCGAAGATTAAAATAACAGATACGCAGTATTTT	CASSSPKIKITDTQYF
TRBD1	TRBV4-1	TRBJ2-1	few	TGCGCCAGCAGCCCTGGGACAGGGAGCTCCTACAATGAGCAGTTCTTC	CASSPGTGSSYNEQFF
.	TRBV5-1	TRBJ2-5	.	TGCGCCAGCAGCTTGGACGGGAACCAAGAGACCCAGTACTTC	CASSLDGNQETQYF
TRBD1	TRBV29-1	TRBJ1-2	many	TGCAGCGTTTCCTGGACAGGGGGCTATGGCTACACCTTC	CSVSWTGGYGYTF
.	TRBV6-1	TRBJ1-1	many	TGTGCCAGCAGTCGCAGGGAGAACACTGAAGCTTTCTTT	CASSRRENTEAFF
.	TRBV12-3/TRBV12-4	TRBJ2-1	.	TGTGCCAGCACCAAAGGGGGGAGCTCCTACAATGAGCAGTTCTTC	CASTKGGSSYNEQFF
TRBD2	TRBV4-1	TRBJ2-1	many	TGCGCCAGCAGCCAAGGGACTAGCGGGAGGGATAGTGAGCAGTTCTTC	CASSQGTSGRDSEQFF
TRBD1	TRBV10-3	TRBJ1-1	few	TGTGCCATCAGTGACCGGACAGGTTGGACTGAAGCTTTCTTT	CAISDRTGWTEAFF
.	TRBV20-1	TRBJ2-3	many	TGCAGTGCTAGAGCAGGGGGGCGGCCAGATACGCAGTATTTT	CSARAGGRPDTQYF
TRBD1	TRBV2	TRBJ1-6	many	TGTGCCAGCAGTGGAAGGGACAGGGGTGGTTCACCCCTCCACTTT	CASSGRDRGGSPLHF
.	TRBV12-3/TRBV12-4	TRBJ1-3	.	TGTGCCAACAGGGTCGGGGAGTTTGGAAACACCATATATTTT	CANRVGEFGNTIYF
TRBD1	TRBV12-3/TRBV12-4	TRBJ1-3	many	TGTGCCAGCAGACCACAGGGGAACGCTGGAAACACCATATATTTT	CASRPQGNAGNTIYF
.	TRBV28	TRBJ1-5	many	TGTGCCAGCAGTTTACAGGCAGGGTATAGCAATCAGCCCCAGCATTTT	CASSLQAGYSNQPQHF
.	TRBV4-2	TRBJ2-2	many	TGTGCCAGCAGCCCAGATGGCCTAGCATCCACCGGGGAGCTGTTTTTT	CASSPDGLASTGELFF
.	TRBV20-1	TRBJ2-1	many	TGCAGTGCTAGGGACAGTGGGTACAATGAGCAGTTCTTC	CSARDSGYNEQFF
.	TRBV24-1	TRBJ2-3	many	TGTGCCACCGGCGACCCAGGGACAGATACGCAGTATTTT	CATGDPGTDTQYF
.	TRBV20-1	TRBJ2-7	many	TGCAGTGCTAGTAGCTCTAGCATCTCCTACGAGCAGTACTTC	CSASSSSISYEQYF
.	TRBV7-1	TRBJ1-1	many	TGTGCCAGCAGCTCCCGGACACGAGGGGCTGTGGCTGAAGCTTTCTTT	CASSSRTRGAVAEAFF
.	TRBV13	TRBJ1-1	many	TGTACCAGCAGCTTACCGAACACTGAAGCTTTCTTT	CTSSLPNTEAFF
.	TRBV28	TRBJ2-1	many	TGTGCCAGCAGAACCAGACAGATCAATGAGCAGTTCTTC	CASRTRQINEQFF
TRBD2	TRBV5-6	TRBJ2-3	few	TGTGCCAGCAGCTTGAGGCTAGCGGGGACAGATACGCAGTATTTT	CASSLRLAGTDTQYF
.	TRBV12-3/TRBV12-4	TRBJ2-3	.	TGTGCCAGCAGTCCGGAGGGTCGTACGCAGTATTTT	CASSPEGRTQYF
.	TRBV4-2	TRBJ2-7	few	TGTGCCAGCAGCCCCCGGCGGAGGGACCAGGCCTACGAGCAGTACTTC	CASSPRRRDQAYEQYF
.	TRBV11-2	TRBJ1-5	many	TGTGCCAGCAGCTTAGACAGGACCCTACAGAAGCCCCAGCATTTT	CASSLDRTLQKPQHF